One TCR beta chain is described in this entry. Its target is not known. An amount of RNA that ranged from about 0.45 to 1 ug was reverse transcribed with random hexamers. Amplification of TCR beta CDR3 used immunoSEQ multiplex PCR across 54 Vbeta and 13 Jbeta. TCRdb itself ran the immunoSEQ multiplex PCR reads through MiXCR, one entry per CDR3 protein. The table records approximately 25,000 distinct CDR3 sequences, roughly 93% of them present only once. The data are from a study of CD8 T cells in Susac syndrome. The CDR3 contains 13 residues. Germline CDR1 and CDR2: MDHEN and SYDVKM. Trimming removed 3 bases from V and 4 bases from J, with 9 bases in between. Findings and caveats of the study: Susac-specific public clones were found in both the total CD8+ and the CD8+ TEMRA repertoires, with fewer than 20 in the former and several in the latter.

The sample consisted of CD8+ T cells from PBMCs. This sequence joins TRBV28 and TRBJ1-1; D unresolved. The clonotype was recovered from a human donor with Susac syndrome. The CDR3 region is CASSLTERTEAFF. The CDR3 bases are TGTGCCAGCAGTTTGACGGAACGCACTGAAGCTTTCTTT.